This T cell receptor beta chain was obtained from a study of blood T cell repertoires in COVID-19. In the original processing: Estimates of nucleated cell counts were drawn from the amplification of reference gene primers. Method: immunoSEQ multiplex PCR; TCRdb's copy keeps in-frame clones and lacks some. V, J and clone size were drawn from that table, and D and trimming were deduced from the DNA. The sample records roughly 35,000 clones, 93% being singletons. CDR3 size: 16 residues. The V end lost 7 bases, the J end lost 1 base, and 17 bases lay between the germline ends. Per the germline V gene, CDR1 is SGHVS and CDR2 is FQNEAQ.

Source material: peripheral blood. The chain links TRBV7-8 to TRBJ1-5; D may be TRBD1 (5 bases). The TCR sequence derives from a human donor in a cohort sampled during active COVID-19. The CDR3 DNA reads TGTGCCAGCACTGCAGCGGGGGGAGGAAGCAATCAGCCCCAGCATTTT. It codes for CASTAAGGGSNQPQHF.